This T cell receptor (beta chain) is drawn from a study of T cell changes during pregnancy in multiple sclerosis (dated by TCRdb to between 2019 and 2020). Regarding the research as a whole: In women with multiple sclerosis, the researchers looked at how the T cell repertoire shifted as pregnancy progressed.

Based on the germline V gene, the CDR1 and CDR2 sequences are SGHVS and FQNEAQ. V loses 2 bases of germline sequence and J loses 0 bases, and the interval between the two ends is 10 bases. The CDR3 covers 15 residues, taking in both the cysteine and the phenylalanine. Left in the record is the CDR3 DNA by itself, 45 bases read in frame from the first base. Library construction relied on the immunoSEQ multiplex PCR assay. TCRdb stores this immuneACCESS table with in-frame sequences only. Part of the clones is absent; in the studies checked, under half of the shortfall reflects unresolved V genes, and no reason is known for the rest. The sample has some 70,000 clones on record, 91% of them singletons. About 2.5% of the sample is taken by the ten largest. As to this clone: The clone's antigen remains unknown. No much larger clone is present one base from it, and per-base qualities are unavailable.

This receptor chain uses TRBV7-8 and TRBJ1-2; TRBD1 might be the D gene, on 6 matching bases. Sequencing was performed on peripheral blood, taken in the first trimester of pregnancy. The sequence derives from a female donor with multiple sclerosis, enrolled in a pregnancy study. The encoded CDR3 is CASSLSGQPNYGYTF. The DNA is as follows: TGTGCCAGCAGCTTATCCGGACAGCCTAACTATGGCTACACCTTC.